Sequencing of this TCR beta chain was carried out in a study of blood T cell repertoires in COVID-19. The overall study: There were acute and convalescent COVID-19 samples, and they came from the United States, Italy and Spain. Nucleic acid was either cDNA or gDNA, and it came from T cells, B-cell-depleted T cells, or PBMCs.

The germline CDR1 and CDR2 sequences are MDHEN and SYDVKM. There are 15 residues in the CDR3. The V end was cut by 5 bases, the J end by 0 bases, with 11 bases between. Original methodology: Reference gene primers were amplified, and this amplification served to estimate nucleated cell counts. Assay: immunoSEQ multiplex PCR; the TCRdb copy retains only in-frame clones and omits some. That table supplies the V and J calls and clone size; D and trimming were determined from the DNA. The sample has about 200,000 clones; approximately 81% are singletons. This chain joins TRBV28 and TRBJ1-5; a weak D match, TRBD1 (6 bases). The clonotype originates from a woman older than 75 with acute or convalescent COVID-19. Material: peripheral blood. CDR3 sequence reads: CASSPQGYSNQPQHF. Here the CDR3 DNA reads TGTGCCAGCAGTCCGCAGGGGTATAGCAATCAGCCCCAGCATTTT.